This note documents a single T cell receptor (beta chain) sequence. Its binding antigen is unknown. No much larger clone exists at a distance of one base, and base qualities are not known. The cohort was made up of about 610 healthy bone marrow donors. Cohort members were all nominally healthy when sampled, although unrecorded immune exposures were likely present. The donor was CMV seronegative and belonged to the group of 352 seronegative cohort members. A peripheral blood sample was collected from each donor, and TCR beta sequencing was performed on peripheral blood mononuclear cells. Genomic DNA was extracted from the blood cell samples with the Qiagen DNeasy Blood Extraction Kit. These data come from a study of cytomegalovirus exposure and HLA in healthy donors (dated by TCRdb to about 2017). Looking at the study overall: An earlier analysis of 550 to 700 of the donors reported 250 to 350 Gb of sequence data and approximately 110 million unique TCR beta sequences from 150 million to 200 million T cells. An early release that covered fewer than 750 HLA-typed donors contained approximately 320 gigabases of sequencing data and 65 million to 100 million unique TCR sequences. The genetic ancestry cluster associated with self-reported Caucasian donors included 65% to 90% of the 300 to 450 genotyped donors. The aim of the study was to test whether cataloging public T cell receptors could identify signatures of past pathogen exposure. The T cell repertoires of under 700 subjects were profiled by immunosequencing and related to cytomegalovirus serostatus. In addition to the first cohort of roughly 700 subjects, a separate validation cohort of 120 different subjects was used. To predict cytomegalovirus infection status, the study brought together high-throughput TCR immunosequencing, statistical association of individual TCRs with disease status, and machine learning. In a later analysis, previously published TCR beta repertoires from 666 donors were re-analyzed and high-resolution HLA genotyping was added so that TCR occurrence patterns could be studied. The later analysis used no new phenotypic data to find candidate immune exposures, relying instead on TCR beta sequences and their occurrence across donors. An earlier analysis of around 640 of the donors used high-throughput TCR beta sequencing to judge whether each TCR beta V gene segment behaved as functional or pseudogenic. Donor age, sex, ethnicity and CMV serostatus were compiled alongside the repertoire data. A later genetic analysis used genome-wide SNP genotypes for about three fifths of the 666 donors, treating that subset as a discovery cohort. Every discovery cohort repertoire had been produced on one sequencing platform. Class I and class II HLA loci were covered by the typing at four-digit resolution. Typing coverage differed by locus: A, B, C, DRB1 and DQB1 were typed in about 620-640 donors, DQA1 in approximately 520, DPA1 in 600 to 610, and DPB1 in 450 to 490. Roughly five DR-DQ haplotypes were handled as single units for association and clustering, since linkage in the cohort was strong. Across 398 genotyped donors of the cohort, an average of about 240,000 unique TCR beta nucleotide sequences per donor were sequenced, and approximately 17% of those sequences were non-productive.

Looking up the germline V gene (reference sequence) yields CDR1 GTSNPN and CDR2 SVGIG. V and J are truncated by 3 bases and 1 base respectively, leaving an intervening sequence of 6 bases. Taken from cysteine to phenylalanine, the CDR3 has 12 residues. Only the CDR3 DNA is retained, 36 bases long and in frame from the first base. General findings and caveats noted by the study authors: A cluster of highly shared sequence variants was judged likely to represent a technical artifact of the sequencing pipeline. Assigning TCR associations to individual alleles was difficult when HLA alleles, especially DR and DQ, strongly co-occurred. The 87-base-pair reads could not distinguish some IMGT-functional V segments, including TRBV6-2 and TRBV6-3, so those segments were excluded. While some public TCRs were present in many individuals, most TCR sequences turned up only very rarely across donors. Most CMV-associated TCR beta chains appeared to be HLA-restricted in a later analysis, and the HLA associations seemed to be driven largely by CMV exposure. A further reported finding was that TCR beta sequences accurately predicted the HLA-A and HLA-B alleles for most subjects in the first cohort. HLA typing was unavailable for some donors at each locus, so association tests used only the typed subset. A later analysis found that HLA-associated TCR beta chains were more clonally expanded and had lower generation probabilities than equally common non-associated chains. Correlated functional status among segregating V segments might reflect linkage disequilibrium, but an unknown experimental factor could not be ruled out. In a later analysis, the rate of TCR association differed among HLA loci, with DRB1 alleles having the most associated TCRs and HLA-C alleles having the fewest. According to a later analysis, parvovirus B19, influenza, CMV and Epstein-Barr virus appeared linked to several top co-occurrence clusters. The study gave a list of 150 to 200 TCR beta chains associated with cytomegalovirus. A later analysis associated 16,951 TCR beta sequences with specific HLA alleles at a false discovery rate of 0.05. It was suggested by the authors that the approach could potentially be generalized to other disease states and immunological phenotypes. A few of the identified cytomegalovirus-associated TCR beta chains were confirmed in vitro to be specific for cytomegalovirus antigens. Only TCR beta chains were sequenced in this cohort, and the absence of alpha or paired-chain data limited detectable features. CMV serostatus was the only immune exposure information available for the cohort. Broadly in line with IMGT annotations, most TCR beta V segments showed up in productive rearrangements about 87% or about 30% of the time in an earlier analysis of approximately 640 of the donors. Sequencing depth was assumed to be roughly uniform across donors in the presence/absence analyses, though that assumption may not hold. According to a later genetic analysis, donors in an Asian-associated ancestry cluster had fewer N-insertions in productive TCRs than the approximately 610-donor mean. A later genetic analysis associated a missense DCLRE1C variant with V-gene and J-gene trimming of TCR beta chains, and an independent cohort replicated the association. The classifier was reported to diagnose cytomegalovirus status with high specificity and sensitivity in both the original cohort and the validation cohort. Because counts were too low, seventeen rarely observed V segments, including chromosome 9 orphons, were left out of the earlier analysis of roughly 600 of the donors.

The library was generated by the immunoSEQ multiplex PCR assay. A mixture of 60 forward primers for TCR Vbeta segments and 13 reverse primers for TCR Jbeta segments was used in the multiplex PCR. A multiplex PCR assay on genomic DNA amplified the CDR3 region of rearranged TCR beta genes. The amplified TCR beta libraries were sequenced on the Illumina HiSeq System as 87-base-pair reads. Per the source publication's procedure: A later analysis counted around 72 million unique TCR beta chains across the 550 to 800 repertoires, and around 9.9 million of these chains were shared by at least two donors. Raw reads were error-corrected and collapsed into unique sequences with a nearest-neighbor algorithm that merged closely related sequences to remove PCR and sequencing errors. CDR3 sequences were aligned to IMGT reference sequences to assign V, D and J gene segments. For a sequence to be retained, a match of at least six nucleotides was required to both a V gene segment and a J gene segment. Rearrangements were classified as productive when the CDR3 lacked stop codons and remained in frame with V and J, and all other rearrangements were classified as non-productive. CDR3 was defined by IMGT convention, running from the second conserved V-encoded cysteine to the conserved J-encoded phenylalanine. Sequences without an unambiguous match to a single V gene segment were excluded from the earlier analysis of over 500 of the donors. An earlier analysis of a few hundred of the donors called V segments functional above 56.7% productive rearrangements and segregating when the between-donor standard deviation exceeded 5%. A statistical classification framework was built to diagnose cytomegalovirus status from the catalog of TCR beta chain sequences. In a later analysis, TCR nucleotide sequences were compared against IMGT/GENE-DB human TR gene sequences so that V and J genes could be assigned. A later analysis assigned CDR3 sequences and most-parsimonious VDJ recombination scenarios with the TCRdist pipeline. In a later analysis, each TCR beta chain was defined by its CDR3 amino acid sequence together with its V-gene family, and reads without a unique V-gene family were excluded. As a way to deal with suspected cross-contamination and a sequencing artifact, a later analysis dropped 450 to 600 nucleotide sequences that were highly shared and had low generation probability. In a later analysis, a clonal expansion index was calculated for each public chain from normalized within-repertoire ranks of inferred template counts. Generation probabilities in a later analysis came from a VDJ recombination model fitted to out-of-frame rearrangements, and those results were checked against IGoR. Hypergeometric tests were used in a later analysis to score TCR-TCR, TCR-HLA and TCR-CMV co-occurrence, with a repertoire-size bias correction applied to the TCR pairs. In a later analysis, false discovery rates were estimated by permuting HLA or CMV assignments 20 times. In a later analysis, co-occurring TCRs were grouped using DBSCAN, and TCRdist sequence similarity was added for clustering within HLA-allele-positive subsets. Repertoires with fewer than 30,000 or more than 120,000 public chains, plus five repertoires with anomalous nucleotide sharing, were excluded from co-occurrence clustering. TCRdb stores this immuneACCESS table with in-frame sequences only. Part of the clones is absent; in the studies checked, under half of the shortfall reflects unresolved V genes, and no reason is known for the rest. V and J calls plus clone size are reproduced from that table; the DNA served to infer D and trimming. The sample yields approximately 130,000 clones; around four fifths were counted once. The ten largest clonotypes hold around 3% of the sample.

The specimen sequenced was PBMCs. The clonotype was recovered from a boy younger than 10 in good health and CMV-seronegative. The chain couples TRBV30 to TRBJ1-1; the D gene lacks a confident call. DNA sequence: TGTGCCTGGAGAGACTGGAACACTGAAGCTTTCTTT. This encodes CAWRDWNTEAFF.